This entry describes one TCR beta chain. Using its own MiXCR run on the RT-PCR reads, TCRdb lists one record per CDR3 protein. The sample yields some 880,000 distinct CDR3 sequences, over 15% seen once. The data stem from a study of patients and donors after allogeneic stem cell transplantation. This CDR3 is 14 amino acids long. The germline CDR1 and CDR2 sequences are SQVTM and ANQGSEA. V lost 5 bases and J lost 4; bases outside the gene matches: 7. The chain uses TRBV29-1 and TRBJ2-3; 9 bases are a match to TRBD2. The specimen was blood, either unsorted or a sorted T cell fraction (not recorded which). The TCR sequence derives from a human donor who was either an allogeneic HSCT recipient or a stem cell or donor lymphocyte infusion donor (not recorded which). It is not recorded whose cells these are; they may come from a transplant donor. For the CDR3, the DNA is TGCAGCGTTTATTCCGGACTAGCGCCAGATACGCAGTATTTT. It specifies CSVYSGLAPDTQYF.